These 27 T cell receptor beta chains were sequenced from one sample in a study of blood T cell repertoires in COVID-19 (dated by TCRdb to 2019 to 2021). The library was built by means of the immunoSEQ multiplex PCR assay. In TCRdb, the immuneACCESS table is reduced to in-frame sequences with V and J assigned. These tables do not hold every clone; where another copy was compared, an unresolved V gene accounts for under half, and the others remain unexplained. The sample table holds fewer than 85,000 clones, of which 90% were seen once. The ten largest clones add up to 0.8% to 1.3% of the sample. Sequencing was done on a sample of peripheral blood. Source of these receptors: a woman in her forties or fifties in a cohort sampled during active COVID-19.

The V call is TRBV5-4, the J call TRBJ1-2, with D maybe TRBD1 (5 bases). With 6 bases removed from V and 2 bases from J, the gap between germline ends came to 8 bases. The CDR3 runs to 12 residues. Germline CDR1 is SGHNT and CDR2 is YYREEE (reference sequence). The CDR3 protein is CASKTANYGYTF. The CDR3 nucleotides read TGTGCCAGCAAGACAGCGAACTATGGCTACACCTTC.

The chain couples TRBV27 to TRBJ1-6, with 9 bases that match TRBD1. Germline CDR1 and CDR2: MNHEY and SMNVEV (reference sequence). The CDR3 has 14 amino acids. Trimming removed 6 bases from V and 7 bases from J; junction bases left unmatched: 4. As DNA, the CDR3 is TGTGCCAGCAGCTCCGGGACAGGGAATTCACCCCTCCACTTT. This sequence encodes CASSSGTGNSPLHF.

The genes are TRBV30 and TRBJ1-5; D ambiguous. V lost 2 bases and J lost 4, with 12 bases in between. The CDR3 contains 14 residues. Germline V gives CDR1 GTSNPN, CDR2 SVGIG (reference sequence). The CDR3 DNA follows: TGTGCCTGGAGTAAGGAGGTAATTAATCAGCCCCAGCATTTT. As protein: CAWSKEVINQPQHF.

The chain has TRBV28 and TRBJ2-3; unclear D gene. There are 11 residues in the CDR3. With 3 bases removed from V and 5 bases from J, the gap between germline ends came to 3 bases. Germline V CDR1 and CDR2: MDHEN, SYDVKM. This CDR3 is CASSLRDTQYF. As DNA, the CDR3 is TGTGCCAGCAGTTTGCGAGATACGCAGTATTTT.

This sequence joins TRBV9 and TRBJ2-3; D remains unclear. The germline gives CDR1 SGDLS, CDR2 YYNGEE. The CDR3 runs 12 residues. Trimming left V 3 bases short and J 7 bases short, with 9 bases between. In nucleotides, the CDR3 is TGTGCCAGCAGCGGGAGTCAGAATACGCAGTATTTT. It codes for CASSGSQNTQYF.

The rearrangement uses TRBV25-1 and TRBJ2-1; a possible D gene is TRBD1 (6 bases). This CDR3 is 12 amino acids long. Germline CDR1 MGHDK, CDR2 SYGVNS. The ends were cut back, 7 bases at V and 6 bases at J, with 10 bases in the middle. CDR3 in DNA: TGTGCCAGCACCCAACAGGGCAATGAGCAGTTCTTC. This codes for CASTQQGNEQFF.

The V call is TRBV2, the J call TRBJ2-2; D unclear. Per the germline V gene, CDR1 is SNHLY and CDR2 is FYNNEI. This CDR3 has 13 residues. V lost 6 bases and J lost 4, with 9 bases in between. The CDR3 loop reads CASSPTGTGELFF. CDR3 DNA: TGTGCCAGCAGCCCGACTGGCACCGGGGAGCTGTTTTTT.

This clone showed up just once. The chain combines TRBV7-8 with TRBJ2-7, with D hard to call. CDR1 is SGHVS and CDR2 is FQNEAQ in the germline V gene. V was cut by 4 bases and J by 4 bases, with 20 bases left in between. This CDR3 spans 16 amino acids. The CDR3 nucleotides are TGTGCCAGCAGCTCCCTGGCAGCGCCGAGATCGTACGAGCAGTACTTC. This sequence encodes CASSSLAAPRSYEQYF. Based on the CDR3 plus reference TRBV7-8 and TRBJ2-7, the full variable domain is GAGVSQSPRYKVAKRGQDVALRCDPISGHVSLFWYQQALGQGPEFLTYFQNEAQLDKSGLPSDRFFAERPEGSVSTLKIQRTQQEDSAVYLCASSSLAAPRSYEQYFGPGTRLTVT.

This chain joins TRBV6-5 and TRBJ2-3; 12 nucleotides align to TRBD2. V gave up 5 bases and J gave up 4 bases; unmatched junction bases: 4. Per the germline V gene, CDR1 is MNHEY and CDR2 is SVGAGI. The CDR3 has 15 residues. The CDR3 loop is CASSPTSGRSDTQYF. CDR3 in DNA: TGTGCCAGCAGTCCGACTAGCGGGAGATCAGATACGCAGTATTTT.

CDR3: CASSPPSGRAADTQYF. For the CDR3, the DNA is TGTGCCAGCAGCCCTCCCAGCGGGAGGGCCGCAGATACGCAGTATTTT. This chain uses TRBV28 with TRBJ2-3; 10 nucleotides match TRBD2. The junction had 10 bases not matched to a gene; V was cut back by 6 bases and J by 4 bases. From germline, CDR1 is MDHEN and CDR2 SYDVKM. This CDR3 spans 16 amino acids. The whole variable domain, remainder taken from reference TRBV28 and TRBJ2-3, is DVKVTQSSRYLVKRTGEKVFLECVQDMDHENMFWYRQDPGLGLRLIYFSYDVKMKEKGDIPEGYSVSREKKERFSLILESASTNQTSMYLCASSPPSGRAADTQYFGPGTRLTVL.

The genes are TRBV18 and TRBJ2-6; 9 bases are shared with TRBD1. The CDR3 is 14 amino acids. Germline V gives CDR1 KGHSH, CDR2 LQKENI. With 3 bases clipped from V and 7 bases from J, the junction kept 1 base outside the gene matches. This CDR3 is CASSPGQGANVLTF. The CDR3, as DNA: TGTGCCAGCTCACCGGGACAGGGAGCCAACGTCCTGACTTTC.

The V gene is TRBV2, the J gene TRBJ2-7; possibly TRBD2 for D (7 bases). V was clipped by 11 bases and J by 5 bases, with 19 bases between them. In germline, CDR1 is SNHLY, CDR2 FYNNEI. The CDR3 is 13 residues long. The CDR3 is CARSVGGGDEQYF. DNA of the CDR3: TGTGCCCGCTCCGTTGGGGGGGGCGACGAGCAGTACTTC.

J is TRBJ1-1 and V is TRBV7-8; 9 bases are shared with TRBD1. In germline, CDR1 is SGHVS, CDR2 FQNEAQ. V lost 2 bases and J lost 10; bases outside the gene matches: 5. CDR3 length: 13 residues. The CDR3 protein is CASSLYRGQRAFF. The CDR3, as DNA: TGTGCCAGCAGCTTATACAGGGGGCAACGAGCTTTCTTT.

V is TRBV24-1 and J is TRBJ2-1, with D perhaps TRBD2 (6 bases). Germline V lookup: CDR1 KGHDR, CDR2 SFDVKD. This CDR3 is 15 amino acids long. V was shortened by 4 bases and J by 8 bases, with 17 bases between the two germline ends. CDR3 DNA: TGTGCCACCAGTGACAATAGCGGAGGAAACTATGAGCAGTTCTTC. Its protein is CATSDNSGGNYEQFF.

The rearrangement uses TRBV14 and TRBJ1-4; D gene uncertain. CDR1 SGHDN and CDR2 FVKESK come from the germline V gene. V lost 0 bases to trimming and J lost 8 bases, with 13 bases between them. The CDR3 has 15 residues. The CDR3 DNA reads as TGTGCCAGCAGCCAAGACGGACTGTTTCAGGAAAAACTGTTTTTT. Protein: CASSQDGLFQEKLFF. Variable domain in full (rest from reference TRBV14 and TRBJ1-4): EAGVTQFPSHSVIEKGQTVTLRCDPISGHDNLYWYRRVMGKEIKFLLHFVKESKQDESGMPNNRFLAERTGGTYSTLKVQPAELEDSGVYFCASSQDGLFQEKLFFGSGTQLSVL.

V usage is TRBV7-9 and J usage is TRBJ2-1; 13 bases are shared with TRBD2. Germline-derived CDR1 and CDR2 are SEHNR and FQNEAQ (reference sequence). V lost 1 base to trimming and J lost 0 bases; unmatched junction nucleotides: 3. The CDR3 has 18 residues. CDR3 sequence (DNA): TGTGCCAGCAGCTTAGGGACTAGCGGGAGCCCCTCCTACAATGAGCAGTTCTTC. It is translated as CASSLGTSGSPSYNEQFF.

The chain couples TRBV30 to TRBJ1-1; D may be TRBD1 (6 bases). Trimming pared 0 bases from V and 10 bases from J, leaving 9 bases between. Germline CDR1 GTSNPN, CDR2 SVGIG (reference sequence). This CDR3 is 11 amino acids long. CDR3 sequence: CAWSVRGAAFF. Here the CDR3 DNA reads TGTGCCTGGAGTGTACGGGGGGCAGCTTTCTTT.

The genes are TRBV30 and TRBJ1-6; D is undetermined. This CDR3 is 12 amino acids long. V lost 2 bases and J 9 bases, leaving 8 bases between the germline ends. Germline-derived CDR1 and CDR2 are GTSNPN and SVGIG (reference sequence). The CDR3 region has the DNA TGTGCCTGGAGTCTTAAATTTTCACCCCTCCACTTT. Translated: CAWSLKFSPLHF.

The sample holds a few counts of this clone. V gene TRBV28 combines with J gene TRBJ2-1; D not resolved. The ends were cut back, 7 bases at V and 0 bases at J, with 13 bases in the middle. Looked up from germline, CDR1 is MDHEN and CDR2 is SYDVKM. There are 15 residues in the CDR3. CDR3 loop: CASTPESSSYNEQFF. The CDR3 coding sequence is TGTGCCAGCACCCCTGAGAGTAGCTCCTACAATGAGCAGTTCTTC. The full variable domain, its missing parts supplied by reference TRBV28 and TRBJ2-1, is DVKVTQSSRYLVKRTGEKVFLECVQDMDHENMFWYRQDPGLGLRLIYFSYDVKMKEKGDIPEGYSVSREKKERFSLILESASTNQTSMYLCASTPESSSYNEQFFGPGTRLTVL.

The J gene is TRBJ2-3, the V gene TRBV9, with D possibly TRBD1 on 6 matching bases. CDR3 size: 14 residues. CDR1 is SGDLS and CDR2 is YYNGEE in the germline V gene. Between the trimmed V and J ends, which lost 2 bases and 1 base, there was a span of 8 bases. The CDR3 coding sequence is TGTGCCAGCAGCGTCGGACAGCGCACAGATACGCAGTATTTT. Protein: CASSVGQRTDTQYF.

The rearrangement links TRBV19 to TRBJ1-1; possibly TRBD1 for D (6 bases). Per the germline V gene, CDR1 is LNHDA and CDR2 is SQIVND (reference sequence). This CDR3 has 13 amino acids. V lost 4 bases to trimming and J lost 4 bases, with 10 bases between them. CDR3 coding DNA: TGTGCCAGTAGTACACAGGGTCCCACTGAAGCTTTCTTT. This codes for CASSTQGPTEAFF. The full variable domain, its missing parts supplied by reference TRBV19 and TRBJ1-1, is DGGITQSPKYLFRKEGQNVTLSCEQNLNHDAMYWYRQDPGQGLRLIYYSQIVNDFQKGDIAEGYSVSREKKESFPLTVTSAQKNPTAFYLCASSTQGPTEAFFGQGTRLTVV.

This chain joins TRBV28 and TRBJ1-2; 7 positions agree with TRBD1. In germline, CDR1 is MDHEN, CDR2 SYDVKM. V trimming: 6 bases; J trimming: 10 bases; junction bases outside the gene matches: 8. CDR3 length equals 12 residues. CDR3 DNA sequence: TGTGCCAGCAGCCAGGGACAGCTCCCCTACACCTTC. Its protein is CASSQGQLPYTF.

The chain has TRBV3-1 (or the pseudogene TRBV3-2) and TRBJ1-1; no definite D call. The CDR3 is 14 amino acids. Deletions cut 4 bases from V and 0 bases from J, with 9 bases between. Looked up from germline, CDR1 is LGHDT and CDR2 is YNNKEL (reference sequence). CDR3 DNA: TGTGCCAGCAGCCCTCAGATCATGAACACTGAAGCTTTCTTT. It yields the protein CASSPQIMNTEAFF.

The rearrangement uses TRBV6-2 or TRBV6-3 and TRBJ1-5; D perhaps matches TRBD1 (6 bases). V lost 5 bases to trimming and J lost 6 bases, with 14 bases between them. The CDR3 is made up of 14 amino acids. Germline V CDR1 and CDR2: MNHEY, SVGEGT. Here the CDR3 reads CASSTRGVGQPQHF. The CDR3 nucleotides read TGTGCCAGCAGTACCAGGGGAGTTGGTCAGCCCCAGCATTTT.

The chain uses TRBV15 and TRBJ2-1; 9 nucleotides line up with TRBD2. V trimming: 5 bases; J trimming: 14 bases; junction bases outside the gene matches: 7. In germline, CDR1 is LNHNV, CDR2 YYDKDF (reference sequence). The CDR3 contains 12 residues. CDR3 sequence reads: CATSSSGRPKFF. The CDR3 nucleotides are TGTGCCACCAGCTCCAGCGGGAGGCCGAAGTTCTTC.

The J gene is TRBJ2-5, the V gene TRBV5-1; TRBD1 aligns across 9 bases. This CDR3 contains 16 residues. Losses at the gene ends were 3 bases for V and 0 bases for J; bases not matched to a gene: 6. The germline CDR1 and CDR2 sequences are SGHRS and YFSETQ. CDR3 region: CASSSRDREYQETQYF. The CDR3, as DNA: TGCGCCAGCAGCTCCCGGGACAGGGAGTACCAAGAGACCCAGTACTTC. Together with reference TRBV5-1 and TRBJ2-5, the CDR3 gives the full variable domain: KAGVTQTPRYLIKTRGQQVTLSCSPISGHRSVSWYQQTPGQGLQFLFEYFSETQRNKGNFPGRFSGRQFSNSRSEMNVSTLELGDSALYLCASSSRDREYQETQYFGPGTRLLVL.

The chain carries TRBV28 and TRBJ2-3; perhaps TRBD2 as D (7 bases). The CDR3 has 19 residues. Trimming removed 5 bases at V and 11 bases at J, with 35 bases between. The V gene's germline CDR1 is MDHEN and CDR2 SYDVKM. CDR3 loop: CASSALLDPETGAIAGQYF. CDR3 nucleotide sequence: TGTGCCAGCAGTGCACTACTCGACCCTGAGACAGGTGCGATAGCGGGGCAGTATTTT.